One sample yielded the 5 T cell receptor beta chains listed below, sequenced in a study of T-cell memory formation after mild COVID-19. Each CDR3 protein is one row after TCRdb ran MiXCR on the 5' RACE reads. The sample has roughly 340,000 distinct CDR3 sequences, more than 15% seen once. The source material was PBMCs or a T cell subset sorted from them (not recorded which). Receptors originate from a man between 18 and 29 years old who had mild COVID-19 (a few samples of this study predate the infection). Cell type and time point are not known.

This clonotype was found a few times. This sequence joins TRBV7-7 and TRBJ1-1; D gene unclear. V lost 5 bases and J lost 1, with 8 bases in between. This CDR3 has 13 amino acids. CDR1 is SSHAT, CDR2 FNYEAQ, per germline (reference sequence). The CDR3 DNA sequence: TGTGCCAGCAGCGCATCGAAGAACACTGAAGCTTTCTTT. Its translation: CASSASKNTEAFF.

The gene calls are TRBV12-3 or TRBV12-4 and TRBJ2-1; maybe TRBD2 (5 bases). V was cut by 5 bases and J by 0 bases, with 11 bases left in between. This CDR3 has 15 amino acids. The CDR3 coding sequence is TGTGCCAGCAGTAGGAGGAGTAGCTCCTACAATGAGCAGTTCTTC. Encoded protein: CASSRRSSSYNEQFF.

This clonotype was seen ten or more times. The rearrangement uses TRBV24-1 and TRBJ2-5, with 8 bases identical to TRBD1. Per germline, CDR1 KGHDR and CDR2 SFDVKD. The CDR3 sequence is 14 residues long. V trimming: 4 bases; J trimming: 4 bases; junction bases outside the gene matches: 4. In nucleotides, the CDR3 is TGTGCCACCAGTGACTCCGACAGGGGAGAGACCCAGTACTTC. Residues: CATSDSDRGETQYF.

The chain employs TRBV5-1 and TRBJ1-2; D gene ambiguous. In germline, CDR1 is SGHRS, CDR2 YFSETQ. The CDR3 length is 14 residues. Trimming shortened V by 0 bases and J by 6 bases, and 12 bases separated the two germline ends. CDR3 in DNA: TGCGCCAGCAGCTTGGCTGCGGGCGAGAATGGCTACACCTTC. This encodes CASSLAAGENGYTF.

The chain is built from TRBV21-1 and TRBJ2-3; TRBD1 reflects the table's D call only, with no check against the DNA. TRBV21-1 is given as a pseudogene. CDR3 length: 14 residues. The CDR3 coding sequence is TGTGCCAGCAGCGGCCGGACGGGAAGGGATACGCAGTATTTT. Translated, it gives CASSGRTGRDTQYF.